This T cell receptor (beta chain) came from a study of T cell responses to AZD1222 COVID-19 vaccine. Here immunoSEQ multiplex PCR was the method, and the copy in TCRdb shows in-frame clones only, minus some. The sample yields approximately 140,000 clones, 91% seen once. Findings and limits, study-wide: Seropositivity was recorded at baseline in only six AZD1222 recipients. A rise in Spike-specific TCR breadth and depth followed two AZD1222 doses. Vaccine-associated CD4 TCRs spanned spike, dominant at 160-218 and 743-854.

This CDR3 is built from 14 residues. Germline V CDR1 and CDR2: SGHTA, FQGTGA. The J segment lost 8 bases and the V segment lost 3 bases, leaving 9 bases of the junction unmatched. Comments on this clone: What it binds is unknown.

The specimen comprised peripheral blood, sampled 28 days after the second AZD1222 dose. The origin of this receptor is an adult who received the AZD1222 COVID-19 vaccine. This chain joins TRBV7-3 and TRBJ1-2, with 7 bases that match TRBD1. CDR3 sequence (DNA): TGTGCCAGCAGCTTGGGAGGGGGCGCGTCCGGCTACACCTTC. Amino acids: CASSLGGGASGYTF.